This record looks at one T cell receptor beta chain sequence and its context. Its antigen is undetermined. When 10 to 11 days of culture had elapsed, CD4+ T cells were isolated. Each person got two doses of an mRNA SARS-CoV-2 vaccine, BNT162b2 or mRNA-1273. The data are from a study of vaccination effects on CD4 cells after COVID-19. CDR1 SGHRS and CDR2 YFSETQ come from the germline V gene. The CDR3 sequence is 15 residues long. V trimming: 3 bases; J trimming: 0 bases; junction bases outside the gene matches: 4. The repertoire was sequenced with immunoSEQ multiplex PCR; TCRdb's copy has only in-frame clones and lacks some. This table holds tens of thousands of clones, less than 85% found once.

The chain is built from TRBV5-1 and TRBJ2-3, with 7 positions matching TRBD2. The sequence was obtained from a human donor who received a COVID-19 vaccine. The specimen comprised CD4+ T cells from PBMCs cultured without peptide, sampled after COVID-19 vaccination. CDR3 nucleotides: TGCGCCAGCAGCTCGAGCGGGGTTAGCACAGATACGCAGTATTTT. Protein product: CASSSSGVSTDTQYF.